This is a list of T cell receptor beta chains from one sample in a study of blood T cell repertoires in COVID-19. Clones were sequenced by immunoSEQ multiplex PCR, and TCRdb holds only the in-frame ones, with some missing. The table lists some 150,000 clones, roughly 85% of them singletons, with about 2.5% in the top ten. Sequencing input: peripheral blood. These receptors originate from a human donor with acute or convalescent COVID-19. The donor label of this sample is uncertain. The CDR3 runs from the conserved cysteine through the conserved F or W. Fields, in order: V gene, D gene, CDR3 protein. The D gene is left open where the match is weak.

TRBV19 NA CASSVQGPNEQFF
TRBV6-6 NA CASSAGFSPLHF
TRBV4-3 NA CASSHGLSGGEKLFF
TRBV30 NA CAWSVGGNQPQHF
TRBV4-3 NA CASSHPDSYGYTF
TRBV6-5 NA CASSREISGNTIYF
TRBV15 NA CATRETTDWNTEAFF
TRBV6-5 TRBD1 CASRETGNGYTF
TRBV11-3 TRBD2 CASSGGGETQYF
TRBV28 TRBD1 CASSLMRDRGSPLHF
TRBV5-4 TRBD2 CASSGSRGGPYEQYF
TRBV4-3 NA CASSSGRGRTNYGYTF
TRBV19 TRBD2 CASSIGLAGLETQYF
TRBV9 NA CASSGRVTGELFF
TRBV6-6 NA CASSGPTGYTEAFF
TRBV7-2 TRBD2 CASRMYPGLAGGPNGELFF
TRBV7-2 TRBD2 CASSLGLAGGRSTGELFF
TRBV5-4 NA CASSTGGGFRYGYTF
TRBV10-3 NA CAISDDKRTEAFF
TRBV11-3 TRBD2 CASSPYGGGNYEQYF
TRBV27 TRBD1 CASSPTGGWPQHF
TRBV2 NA CASSEASRARGYTF
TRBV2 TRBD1 CASGTDSNQPQHF
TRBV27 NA CASSLTGGLEKLFF
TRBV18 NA CASSPLTVNSPLHF
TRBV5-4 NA CASSLALANYGYTF
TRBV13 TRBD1 CASRLPGTGAYEQYF
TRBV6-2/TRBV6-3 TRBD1 CASSLQGAVNTGELFF
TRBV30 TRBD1 CAWRAGTGLYEQYF
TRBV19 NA CASSNYGEGLETQYF
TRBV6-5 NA CASNVGATDTQYF
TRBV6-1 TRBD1 CASSEAGTGALSSYTF
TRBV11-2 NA CASSPGQLPNTEAFF
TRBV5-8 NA CASSSAGVRETQYF
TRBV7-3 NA CASSFAGSDGYTF
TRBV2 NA CASSHGGQRRFMNTEAFF
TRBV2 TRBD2 CASSSGGAPGETQYF
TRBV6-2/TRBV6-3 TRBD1 CASSYAGQYSNQPQHF
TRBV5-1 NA CASSLDGYSNQPQHF
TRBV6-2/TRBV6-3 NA CASSYSRTAANYGYTF
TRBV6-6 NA CASSKPDNYEQYF
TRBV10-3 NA CAISEGEGGLTDTQYF
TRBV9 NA CASSVGFRGNTGELFF
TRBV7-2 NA CASSPRSGLNTEAFF
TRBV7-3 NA CASSLAFNQPQHF
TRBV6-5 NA CASSYSRQETQYF
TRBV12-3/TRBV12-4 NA CASRAYNEQFF
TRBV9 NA CASSATGGGYNEQFF
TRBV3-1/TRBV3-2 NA CASSQDRGNGYTF
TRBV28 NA CASRLIDRPTEAFF
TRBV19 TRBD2 CASSIGNSGNGETQYF
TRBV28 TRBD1 CASTLTGGAEAFF
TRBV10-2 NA CASSGSGGGTEAFF
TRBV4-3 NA CASSQDRVGETQYF
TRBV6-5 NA CASSYSGTDDRGYTF
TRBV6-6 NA CASSYSWGESSYEQYF
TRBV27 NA CASMNEAYGYTF
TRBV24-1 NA CATSDQDSYYEQYF
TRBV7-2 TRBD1 CASSLADRGQPQHF
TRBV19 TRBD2 CASSTLLARQETQYF